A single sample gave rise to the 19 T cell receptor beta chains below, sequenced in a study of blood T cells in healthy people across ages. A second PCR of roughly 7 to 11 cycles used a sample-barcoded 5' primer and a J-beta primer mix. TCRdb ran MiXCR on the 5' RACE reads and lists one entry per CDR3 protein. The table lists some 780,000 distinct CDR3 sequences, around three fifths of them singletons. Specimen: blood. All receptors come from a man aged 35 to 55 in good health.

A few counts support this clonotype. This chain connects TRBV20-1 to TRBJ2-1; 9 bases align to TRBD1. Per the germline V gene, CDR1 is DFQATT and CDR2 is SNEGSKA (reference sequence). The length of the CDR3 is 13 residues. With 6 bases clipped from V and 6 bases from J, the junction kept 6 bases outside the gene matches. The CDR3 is CSAQGQGLNEQFF. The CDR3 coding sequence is TGCAGTGCCCAGGGACAGGGCCTCAATGAGCAGTTCTTC.

The CDR3 DNA sequence: TGTGCCAGCAGCTTGGCTCCGACAGGGGGTATTAACTATGGCTACACCTTC. Translating it yields CASSLAPTGGINYGYTF. The chain recombines TRBV11-2 with TRBJ1-2; 9 bases are a match to TRBD1. The germline V gene encodes CDR1 SGHAT and CDR2 FQNNGV. The CDR3 length is 17 residues. The V and J ends lost 3 bases and 1 base, in that order; junction bases with no gene match: 9.

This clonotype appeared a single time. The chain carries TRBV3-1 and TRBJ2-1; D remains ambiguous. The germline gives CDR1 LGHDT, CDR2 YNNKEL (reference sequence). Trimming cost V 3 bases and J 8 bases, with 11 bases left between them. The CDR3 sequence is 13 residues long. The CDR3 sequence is CASSQSLSYEQFF. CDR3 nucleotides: TGTGCCAGCAGCCAGAGCTTGAGTTATGAGCAGTTCTTC.

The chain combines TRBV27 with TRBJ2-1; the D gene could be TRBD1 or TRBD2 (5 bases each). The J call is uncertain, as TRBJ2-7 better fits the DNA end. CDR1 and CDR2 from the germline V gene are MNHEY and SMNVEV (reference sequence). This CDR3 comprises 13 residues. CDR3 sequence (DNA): TGTGCCAGCACAGGGAGCTCCTACAATGAGCAGTACTTC. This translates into CASTGSSYNEQYF.

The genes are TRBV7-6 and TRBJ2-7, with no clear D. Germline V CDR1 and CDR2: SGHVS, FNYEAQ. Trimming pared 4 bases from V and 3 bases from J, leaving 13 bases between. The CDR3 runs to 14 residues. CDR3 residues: CASSSGVGNYEQYF. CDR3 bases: TGTGCCAGCAGCTCGGGTGTTGGAAACTACGAGCAGTACTTC.

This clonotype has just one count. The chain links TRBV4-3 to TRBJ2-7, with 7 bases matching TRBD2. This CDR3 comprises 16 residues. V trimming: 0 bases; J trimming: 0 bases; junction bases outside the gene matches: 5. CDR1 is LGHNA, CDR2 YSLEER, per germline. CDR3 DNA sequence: TGCGCCAGCAGCCAAGATCGTGGGAGGGCCTCCTACGAGCAGTACTTC. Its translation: CASSQDRGRASYEQYF.

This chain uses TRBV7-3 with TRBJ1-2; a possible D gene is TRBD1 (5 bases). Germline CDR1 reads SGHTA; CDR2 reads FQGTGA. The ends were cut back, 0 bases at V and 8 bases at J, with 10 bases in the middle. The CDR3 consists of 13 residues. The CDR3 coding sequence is TGTGCCAGCAGCTTAACGGGGGGGTCCGGCTACACCTTC. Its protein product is CASSLTGGSGYTF.

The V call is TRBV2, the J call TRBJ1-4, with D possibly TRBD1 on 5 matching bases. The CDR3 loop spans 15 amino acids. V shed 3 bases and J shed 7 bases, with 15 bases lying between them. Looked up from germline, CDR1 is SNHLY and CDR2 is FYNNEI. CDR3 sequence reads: CASSEGPLEGEKLFF. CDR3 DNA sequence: TGTGCCAGCAGTGAGGGACCGCTTGAGGGTGAAAAACTGTTTTTT.

The DNA of the CDR3 is TGTGCCAGCAGTTACATCGGGGGCAAAGGCAATGAGCAGTTCTTC. It is translated as CASSYIGGKGNEQFF. The V gene is TRBV6-2 or TRBV6-3, the J gene TRBJ2-1; TRBD1 or TRBD2 may be the D gene (6 bases each). This CDR3 is built from 15 residues. CDR1 is MNHEY and CDR2 is SVGEGT in the germline V gene. The V end lost 2 bases, the J end lost 6 bases, and 14 bases lay between the germline ends.

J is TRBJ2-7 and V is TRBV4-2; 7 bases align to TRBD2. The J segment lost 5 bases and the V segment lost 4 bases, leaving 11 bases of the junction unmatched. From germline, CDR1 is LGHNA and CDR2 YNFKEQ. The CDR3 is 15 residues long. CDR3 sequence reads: CASSPRLAGVDEQYF. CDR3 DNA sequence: TGTGCCAGCAGCCCACGCCTGGCGGGAGTCGACGAGCAGTACTTC.

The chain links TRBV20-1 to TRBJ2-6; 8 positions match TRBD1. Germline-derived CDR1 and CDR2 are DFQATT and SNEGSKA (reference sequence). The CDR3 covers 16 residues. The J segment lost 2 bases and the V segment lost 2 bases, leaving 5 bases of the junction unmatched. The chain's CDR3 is CSARRPQGAGANVLTF. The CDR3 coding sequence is TGCAGTGCTAGAAGACCACAGGGGGCTGGGGCCAACGTCCTGACTTTC.

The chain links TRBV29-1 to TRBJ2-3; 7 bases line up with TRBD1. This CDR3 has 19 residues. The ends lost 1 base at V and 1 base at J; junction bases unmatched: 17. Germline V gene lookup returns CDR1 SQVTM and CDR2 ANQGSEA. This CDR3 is CSVEGSGGRTSVRTDTQYF. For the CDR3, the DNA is TGCAGCGTTGAAGGATCAGGGGGTAGGACCTCCGTTCGCACAGATACGCAGTATTTT.

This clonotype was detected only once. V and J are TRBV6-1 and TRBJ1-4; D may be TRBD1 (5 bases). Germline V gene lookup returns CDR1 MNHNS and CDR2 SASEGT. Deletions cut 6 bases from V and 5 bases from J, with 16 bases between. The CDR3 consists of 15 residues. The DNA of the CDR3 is TGTGCCAGCAGGACAGACCCTTTCGGGAATGAAAAACTGTTTTTT. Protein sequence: CASRTDPFGNEKLFF.

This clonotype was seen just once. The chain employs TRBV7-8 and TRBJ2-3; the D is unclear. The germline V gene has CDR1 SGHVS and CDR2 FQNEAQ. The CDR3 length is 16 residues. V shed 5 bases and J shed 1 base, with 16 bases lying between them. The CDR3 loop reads CASSVRHLSGTDTQYF. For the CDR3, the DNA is TGTGCCAGCAGCGTCCGCCATCTGTCCGGCACAGATACGCAGTATTTT.

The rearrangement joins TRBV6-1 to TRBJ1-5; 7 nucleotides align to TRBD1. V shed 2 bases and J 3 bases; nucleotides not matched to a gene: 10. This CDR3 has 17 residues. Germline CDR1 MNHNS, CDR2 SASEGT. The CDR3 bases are TGTGCCAGCAGTGAATGGGTGACAGGGTCGGTCAATCAGCCCCAGCATTTT. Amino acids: CASSEWVTGSVNQPQHF.

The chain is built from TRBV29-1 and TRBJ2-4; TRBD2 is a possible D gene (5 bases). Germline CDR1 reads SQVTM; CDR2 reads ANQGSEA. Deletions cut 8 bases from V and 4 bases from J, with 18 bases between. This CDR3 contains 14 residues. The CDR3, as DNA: TGCAGCACTCGAGGGAGTGATATAAAAAACATTCAGTACTTC. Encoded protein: CSTRGSDIKNIQYF.

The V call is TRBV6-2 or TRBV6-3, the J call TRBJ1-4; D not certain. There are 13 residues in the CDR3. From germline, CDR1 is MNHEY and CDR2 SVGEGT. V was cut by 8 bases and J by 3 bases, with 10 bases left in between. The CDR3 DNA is TGTGCCAGCGAGAACGGGGCTAATGAAAAACTGTTTTTT. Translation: CASENGANEKLFF.

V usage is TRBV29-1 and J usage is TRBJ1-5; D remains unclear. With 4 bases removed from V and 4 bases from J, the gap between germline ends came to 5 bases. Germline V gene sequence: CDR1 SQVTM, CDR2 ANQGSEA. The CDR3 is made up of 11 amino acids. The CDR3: CSVGVNQPQHF. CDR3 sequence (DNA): TGCAGCGTTGGGGTTAATCAGCCCCAGCATTTT.

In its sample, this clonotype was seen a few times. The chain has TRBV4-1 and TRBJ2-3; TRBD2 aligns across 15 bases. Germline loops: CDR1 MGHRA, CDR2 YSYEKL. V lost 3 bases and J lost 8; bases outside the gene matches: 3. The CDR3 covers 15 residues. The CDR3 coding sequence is TGCGCCAGCAGCCAGGGACTAGCGGGAGGTGGTACGCAGTATTTT. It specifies CASSQGLAGGGTQYF.